The 27 T cell receptor beta chains below all came from one sample that was sequenced in a study of cytomegalovirus exposure and HLA in healthy donors (dated by TCRdb to 2017 to 2019). The library was obtained by the immunoSEQ multiplex PCR assay. For the multiplex PCR, a mixture combining 60 forward primers for TCR Vbeta segments and 13 reverse primers for TCR Jbeta segments was used. Not all clones reach the TCRdb copy of this immuneACCESS table, which keeps in-frame sequences only. Checked studies attribute under half of the gap to unresolved V genes and leave the rest unexplained. The sample contains tens of thousands of clones, around nine tenths of them found a single time. Clones ranked in the top ten supply about 2.9% of the sample. The material sequenced was PBMCs. These receptors originate from a boy aged 10-17 years in good health and CMV-seronegative.

The chain recombines TRBV2 with TRBJ1-1, with D tentatively TRBD1 (6 bases). V lost 9 bases, J lost 5 bases, and 16 bases lay in between. The length of the CDR3 is 13 residues. From germline, CDR1 is SNHLY and CDR2 FYNNEI. CDR3: CARTREQGTEAFF. CDR3 sequence (DNA): TGTGCCAGAACTAGGGAGCAGGGGACTGAAGCTTTCTTT. Together with reference TRBV2 and TRBJ1-1, the CDR3 gives the full variable domain: EPEVTQTPSHQVTQMGQEVILRCVPISNHLYFYWYRQILGQKVEFLVSFYNNEISEKSEIFDDQFSVERPDGSNFTLKIRSTKLEDSAMYFCARTREQGTEAFFGQGTRLTVV.

The chain is built from TRBV19 and TRBJ1-3; 7 nucleotides match TRBD1. The CDR3 sequence is 14 residues long. CDR1 is LNHDA and CDR2 is SQIVND in the germline V gene (reference sequence). The V gene end was trimmed by 7 bases and the J gene end by 0 bases; junction bases not matched to a gene: 3. The CDR3 loop reads CASKGTVSGNTIYF. The CDR3 DNA is TGTGCCAGTAAGGGGACAGTCTCTGGAAACACCATATATTTT.

The chain combines TRBV7-6 with TRBJ2-5; tentative D call: TRBD1 (5 bases). The last part of the DNA fits TRBJ2-7 better; the J call may be wrong. There are 13 residues in the CDR3. Germline V lookup: CDR1 SGHVS, CDR2 FNYEAQ. This CDR3 is CASSLADTYEQYF. The CDR3 nucleotides read TGTGCCAGCAGCTTAGCGGACACCTACGAGCAGTACTTC.

This rearrangement joins TRBV5-1 to TRBJ1-2; D unresolved. The CDR3 is made up of 15 amino acids. V gave up 0 bases and J gave up 2 bases, with 11 bases separating them. Germline V gene data show CDR1 as SGHRS and CDR2 as YFSETQ. The DNA for the CDR3 is TGCGCCAGCAGCTTGGCCGGTGAGGAAAACTATGGCTACACCTTC. Residues: CASSLAGEENYGYTF.

V is TRBV28 and J is TRBJ1-5; D remains ambiguous. Trimming removed 9 bases at V and 7 bases at J, with 19 bases between. Germline assignment: CDR1 MDHEN and CDR2 SYDVKM. This CDR3 spans 14 amino acids. The CDR3 loop reads CASLPHGVRQPQHF. Written as DNA, the CDR3 is TGTGCCAGTCTACCCCACGGGGTACGACAGCCCCAGCATTTT.

This clone appeared a few times. The rearrangement joins TRBV5-4 to TRBJ2-2; D uncertain. Germline assignment: CDR1 SGHNT and CDR2 YYREEE (reference sequence). The V end was cut by 4 bases, the J end by 6 bases, with 7 bases between. CDR3 size: 12 residues. Here the CDR3 DNA reads TGTGCCAGCAGCCCAGAATCCGGGGAGCTGTTTTTT. Translating gives CASSPESGELFF.

The genes are TRBV5-6 and TRBJ1-5; perhaps TRBD1 as D (5 bases). The CDR3 extends over 14 amino acids. The V end was cut by 1 base, the J end by 4 bases, with 9 bases between. CDR1 is SGHDT, CDR2 YYEEEE, per germline. This CDR3 reads CASSLFRGNQPQHF. CDR3 nucleotides: TGTGCCAGCAGCTTGTTTAGGGGAAATCAGCCCCAGCATTTT.

The V gene is TRBV7-6, the J gene TRBJ2-2; D unclear. The CDR3 sequence is 12 residues long. Per the germline V gene, CDR1 is SGHVS and CDR2 is FNYEAQ. The germline V and J ends were trimmed by 7 bases and 3 bases, with 6 bases remaining between them. This CDR3 reads CASTLHTGELFF. The CDR3 DNA is TGTGCCAGCACCCTTCACACCGGGGAGCTGTTTTTT.

The rearrangement joins TRBV19 to TRBJ2-3, with D tentatively TRBD1 (5 bases). V was trimmed by 0 bases and J by 3 bases, leaving 13 bases between them. Germline values: CDR1 LNHDA, CDR2 SQIVND (reference sequence). There are 16 residues in the CDR3. The CDR3 nucleotides are TGTGCCAGTAGTATAGATCTGGGGCCCAAGACAGATACGCAGTATTTT. Translating it yields CASSIDLGPKTDTQYF.

This clone occurred once. The chain joins TRBV5-6 to TRBJ2-3, with 8 positions matching TRBD2. Germline assignment: CDR1 SGHDT and CDR2 YYEEEE. Trimming cost V 0 bases and J 1 base; bases outside gene matches: 1. CDR3 length equals 15 residues. This CDR3 is CASSLDGGGTDTQYF. The CDR3 DNA reads TGTGCCAGCAGCTTGGACGGGGGGGGCACAGATACGCAGTATTTT.

This chain joins TRBV19 and TRBJ2-2, with 7 bases fitting TRBD1. Looked up from germline, CDR1 is LNHDA and CDR2 is SQIVND (reference sequence). Trimming removed 6 bases from V and 2 bases from J; junction bases left unmatched: 9. This CDR3 spans 16 amino acids. CDR3 nucleotide sequence: TGTGCCAGTAGGATTACCGGGACAGCTAACACCGGGGAGCTGTTTTTT. Protein: CASRITGTANTGELFF.

The V call is TRBV23-1, the J call TRBJ1-5, with D hard to call. TRBV23-1 is an open reading frame whose function is uncertain. The CDR3 is 16 amino acids. Deletions cut 0 bases from V and 4 bases from J, with 13 bases between. This CDR3 reads CASSQSRRALNQPQHF. CDR3 coding DNA: TGCGCCAGCAGTCAATCGAGGAGGGCCCTAAATCAGCCCCAGCATTTT.

The rearrangement uses TRBV18 and TRBJ1-2, with 8 bases lining up with TRBD1. CDR3 length equals 13 residues. In germline, CDR1 is KGHSH, CDR2 LQKENI. The junction had 3 bases not matched to a gene; V was cut back by 4 bases and J by 5 bases. The CDR3 loop reads CASSQGTGYGYTF. The CDR3, as DNA: TGTGCCAGCTCACAAGGGACAGGTTATGGCTACACCTTC.

V usage is TRBV10-1 and J usage is TRBJ2-5; 7 positions agree with TRBD1. Germline V CDR1 and CDR2: WNHNN, SYGVQD (reference sequence). The V gene end was trimmed by 3 bases and the J gene end by 5 bases; junction bases not matched to a gene: 6. This CDR3 has 14 amino acids. The CDR3 region is CASSDMTGLETQYF. The CDR3 region has the DNA TGCGCCAGCAGTGATATGACAGGGCTGGAGACCCAGTACTTC.

CDR3 nucleotides: TGTGCCAGTAGTATGACTTATAGGATTGACTCCTATGGCTACACCTTC. Amino acid sequence: CASSMTYRIDSYGYTF. The genes are TRBV19 and TRBJ1-2; D is unclear. Deletions cut 3 bases from V and 4 bases from J, with 18 bases between. Germline V lookup: CDR1 LNHDA, CDR2 SQIVND (reference sequence). The CDR3 totals 16 residues.

Turning to this clone: The same CDR3 can be traced to other DNA sequences in this sample. The V gene is TRBV5-1, the J gene TRBJ2-1; 9 bases are shared with TRBD2. CDR3 length equals 18 residues. Germline V gene sequence: CDR1 SGHRS, CDR2 YFSETQ. V trimming: 6 bases; J trimming: 4 bases; junction bases outside the gene matches: 17. The CDR3 DNA is TGCGCCAGCACCCTCGTATCGCTAGCGGGGAGCCCATACAATGAGCAGTTCTTC. Translation: CASTLVSLAGSPYNEQFF.

The chain uses TRBV30 and TRBJ2-6; a weak D match, TRBD2 (5 bases). Trimming took off 5 bases at V and 12 bases at J, with 5 bases between the two ends. The germline V gene has CDR1 GTSNPN and CDR2 SVGIG (reference sequence). The CDR3 is 9 residues long. The DNA for the CDR3 is TGTGCCTGGGCGGGCGTCCTGACTTTC. This gives the protein CAWAGVLTF.

This chain uses TRBV9 with TRBJ2-7, with TRBD1 matching over 7 bases. V was pared by 2 bases and J by 5 bases, with 1 base of the junction left unmatched. The CDR3 totals 12 residues. Germline CDR1 reads SGDLS; CDR2 reads YYNGEE. The CDR3 coding sequence is TGTGCCAGCAGCGTCCAGGGGGACGAGCAGTACTTC. Its protein product is CASSVQGDEQYF.

This rearrangement joins TRBV2 to TRBJ2-1; D uncertain. Germline V gene sequence: CDR1 SNHLY, CDR2 FYNNEI. V was clipped by 3 bases and J by 7 bases, with 10 bases between them. This CDR3 is 13 amino acids long. CDR3 loop: CASSDGFVNEQFF. The CDR3 nucleotides read TGTGCCAGCAGTGACGGTTTCGTGAATGAGCAGTTCTTC.

The J gene is TRBJ2-3, the V gene TRBV6-1, with a tentative D call TRBD2 (5 bases). The V gene's germline CDR1 is MNHNS and CDR2 SASEGT. V lost 0 bases and J lost 7, with 11 bases in between. There are 14 residues in the CDR3. DNA for the CDR3: TGTGCCAGCAGTGAAGCTTACCTAGCATATACGCAGTATTTT. As protein: CASSEAYLAYTQYF.

The J gene is TRBJ2-3, the V gene TRBV5-1; D ambiguous. The CDR3 has 16 amino acids. Per the germline V gene, CDR1 is SGHRS and CDR2 is YFSETQ. Trimming stripped 0 bases from V and 6 bases from J, with 17 bases between. For the CDR3, the DNA is TGCGCCAGCAGCTTGGCTGTACAGCTCGCAGTTGATACGCAGTATTTT. Translating it yields CASSLAVQLAVDTQYF.

The chain recombines TRBV4-1 with TRBJ1-2; D uncertain. With 0 bases removed from V and 8 bases from J, the gap between germline ends came to 13 bases. Germline V gene sequence: CDR1 MGHRA, CDR2 YSYEKL. This CDR3 region has 14 residues. CDR3 loop: CASSQDRTPNGYTF. For the CDR3, the DNA is TGCGCCAGCAGCCAAGATCGAACTCCCAACGGCTACACCTTC.

V is TRBV30 and J is TRBJ1-2, with 10 bases matching TRBD1. J was trimmed by 7 bases and V by 0 bases; bases with no gene match: 5. Per germline, CDR1 GTSNPN and CDR2 SVGIG (reference sequence). The CDR3 runs 14 residues. CDR3 coding DNA: TGTGCCTGGAGTGTAGGTTGGACAGGGGGTGGCTACACCTTC. The encoded protein is CAWSVGWTGGGYTF.

V is TRBV18 and J is TRBJ1-3; D not certain. Trimming removed 2 bases from V and 0 bases from J, with 17 bases in between. The CDR3 is made up of 18 amino acids. The germline gives CDR1 KGHSH, CDR2 LQKENI. CDR3 nucleotides: TGTGCCAGCTCACCAAGCTCTCCGGTACTCAACTCTGGAAACACCATATATTTT. Translating it yields CASSPSSPVLNSGNTIYF.

The CDR3 protein is CASSWDRQETQYF. The CDR3 nucleotides are TGTGCCAGCAGCTGGGACAGACAAGAGACCCAGTACTTC. The chain is built from TRBV5-8 and TRBJ2-5; TRBD1 aligns across 7 bases. This CDR3 is 13 amino acids long. From germline, CDR1 is SGHTS and CDR2 YDEGEE. The ends lost 3 bases at V and 2 bases at J; junction bases unmatched: 1.

Here the CDR3 reads CASSQRQGGDIQYF. CDR3 DNA: TGCGCCAGCAGCCAAAGACAGGGGGGGGACATTCAGTACTTC. The rearrangement links TRBV5-1 to TRBJ2-4, with TRBD1 matching over 9 bases. Germline V CDR1 and CDR2: SGHRS, YFSETQ. This CDR3 has 14 residues. V lost 4 bases and J lost 8; bases outside the gene matches: 7.

The chain links TRBV10-3 to TRBJ2-7; 8 positions match TRBD1. The CDR3 sequence is 13 residues long. Germline V CDR1 and CDR2: ENHRY, SYGVKD. V dropped 9 bases and J dropped 2; count of bases not matched to a gene: 6. CDR3 in DNA: TGTGCCATGGGGACAGGAGAAACCTACGAGCAGTACTTC. Its translation is CAMGTGETYEQYF.